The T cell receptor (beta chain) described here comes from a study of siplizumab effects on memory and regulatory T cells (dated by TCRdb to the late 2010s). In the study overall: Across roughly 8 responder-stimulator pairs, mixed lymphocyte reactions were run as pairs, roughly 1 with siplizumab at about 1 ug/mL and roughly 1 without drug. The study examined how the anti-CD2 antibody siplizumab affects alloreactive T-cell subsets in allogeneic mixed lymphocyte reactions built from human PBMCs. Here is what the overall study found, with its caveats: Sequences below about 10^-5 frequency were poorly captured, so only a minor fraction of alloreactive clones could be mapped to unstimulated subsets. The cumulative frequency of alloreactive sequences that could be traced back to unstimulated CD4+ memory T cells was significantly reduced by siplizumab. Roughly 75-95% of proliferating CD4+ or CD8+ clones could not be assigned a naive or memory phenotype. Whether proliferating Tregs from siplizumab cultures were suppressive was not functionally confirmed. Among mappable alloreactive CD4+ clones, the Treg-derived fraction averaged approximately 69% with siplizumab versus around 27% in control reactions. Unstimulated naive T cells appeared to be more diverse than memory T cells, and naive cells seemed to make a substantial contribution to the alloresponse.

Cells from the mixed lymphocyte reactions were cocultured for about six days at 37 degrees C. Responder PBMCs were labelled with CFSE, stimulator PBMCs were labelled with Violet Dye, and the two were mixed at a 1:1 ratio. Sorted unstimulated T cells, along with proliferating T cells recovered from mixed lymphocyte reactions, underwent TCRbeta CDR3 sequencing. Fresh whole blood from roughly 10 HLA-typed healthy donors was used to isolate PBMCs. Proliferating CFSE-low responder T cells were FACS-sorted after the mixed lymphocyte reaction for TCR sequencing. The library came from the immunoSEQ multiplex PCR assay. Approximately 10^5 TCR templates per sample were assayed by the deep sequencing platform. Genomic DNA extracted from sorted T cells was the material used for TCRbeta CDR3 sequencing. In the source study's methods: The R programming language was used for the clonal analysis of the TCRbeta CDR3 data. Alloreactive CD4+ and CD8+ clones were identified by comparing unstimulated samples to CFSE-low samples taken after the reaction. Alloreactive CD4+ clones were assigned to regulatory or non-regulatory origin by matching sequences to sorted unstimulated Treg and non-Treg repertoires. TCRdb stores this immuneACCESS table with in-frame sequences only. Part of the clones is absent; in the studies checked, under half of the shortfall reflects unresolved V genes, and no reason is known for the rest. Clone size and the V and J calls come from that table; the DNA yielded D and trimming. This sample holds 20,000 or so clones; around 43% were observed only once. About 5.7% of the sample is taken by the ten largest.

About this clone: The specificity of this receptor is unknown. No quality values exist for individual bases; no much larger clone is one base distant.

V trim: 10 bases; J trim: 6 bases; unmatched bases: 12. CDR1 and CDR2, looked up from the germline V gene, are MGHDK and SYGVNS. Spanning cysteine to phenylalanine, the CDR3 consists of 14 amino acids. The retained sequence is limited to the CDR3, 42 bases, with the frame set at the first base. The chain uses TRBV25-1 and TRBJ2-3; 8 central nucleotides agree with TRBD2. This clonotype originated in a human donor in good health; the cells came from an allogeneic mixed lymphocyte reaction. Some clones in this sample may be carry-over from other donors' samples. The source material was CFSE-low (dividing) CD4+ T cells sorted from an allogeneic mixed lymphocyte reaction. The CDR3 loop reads CAIKRTSRWDTQYF. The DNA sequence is TGTGCCATTAAGAGGACTAGCCGTTGGGATACGCAGTATTTT.